The source of this TCR beta chain is a study of tumor-infiltrating lymphocytes in primary liver carcinoma. This clonotype came up a few times. cDNA specific to TCR beta was made from 500 to 650 ng of total RNA, with a constant-region primer employed for priming. Researchers made the TCR beta libraries by running three nested multiplex PCR rounds with slightly modified ARM-PCR. Each of the first two PCR rounds ran roughly 9 cycles with TRBV1-TRBV30 forward and C-beta reverse primers. TCRdb reprocessed the multiplex PCR reads with MiXCR, giving one entry per CDR3 protein. The top ten clones hold 19% of a sample with under 85,000 distinct CDR3 sequences, around 70% of them seen once. Germline V CDR1 and CDR2: MNHEY, SVGAGI. The CDR3 contains 16 residues. Between the trimmed V and J ends, which lost 2 bases and 2 bases, there was a span of 16 bases. Scientists recovered RNA and DNA together from around 20-30 mg of unsorted bulk tissue.

Material: liver tumor tissue from sampling region 1. Indicated subset: tumor region T1, superior pole. The V gene is TRBV6-5, the J gene TRBJ2-7, with D perhaps matching TRBD2 (5 bases). This TCR came from a man aged 35 to 55 with primary liver carcinoma and hepatitis B virus infection. This chain's CDR3 is CASSYGRPDLPYEQYF. In nucleotides, the CDR3 is TGTGCCAGCAGTTACGGGCGACCGGACTTGCCCTACGAGCAGTACTTC.